Sequencing of this T cell receptor (beta chain) was carried out in a study of blood T cell repertoires in COVID-19. The protocol was immunoSEQ multiplex PCR, while the TCRdb copy is restricted to in-frame clones and leaves out a portion. Of about 350,000 clones detected, about 91% appear once; the ten largest clones hold just over 9.5%. With V trimmed by 1 base and J by 4 bases, 7 bases remained unmatched. CDR3 length: 16 amino acids. CDR1 is SGHTA, CDR2 FQGNSA, per germline. The sample comprised peripheral blood. The clonotype comes from a man aged 25 to 45 with COVID-19, enrolled during active disease. V is TRBV7-2 and J is TRBJ2-5, with TRBD1 matching over 9 bases. The CDR3 coding sequence is TGTGCCAGCAGCTTAGGGGACAGGGCCCGTGGAGAGACCCAGTACTTC. Amino acid sequence: CASSLGDRARGETQYF.